Sequencing of this T cell receptor (beta chain) was carried out in a study of graft-versus-host responses after intestinal transplantation. Study-wide context: Each of the recipients got a multivisceral, liver-intestinal, or isolated intestinal transplant. Every recipient underwent anti-thymocyte globulin induction, then tacrolimus and steroids for two to four years.

This clone was seen once. What it recognizes is unknown. Trimming cost V 5 bases and J 1 base; bases outside gene matches: 8. The V gene's germline CDR1 is LNHDA and CDR2 SQIVND (reference sequence). The CDR3 is 16 residues long. Findings and limits, study-wide: Detected in recipient marrow were GvH clones, some of which were first observed in ileum or blood. Within allografts, high graft-versus-host to host-versus-graft clonal ratios were seen among patients with graft-donor T cell macrochimerism.

The repertoire was sequenced with immunoSEQ multiplex PCR; TCRdb's copy has only in-frame clones and lacks some. The sample lists more than 9,500 clones; 84% were seen once. The sample was PBMCs, taken roughly 310 days after intestinal transplant. This receptor was obtained from a human patient who received an intestinal transplant, so some T cells may come from the graft donor. V and J are TRBV19 and TRBJ2-7; 10 positions match TRBD2. CDR3 protein: CASSGAGGIGSYEQYF. CDR3 nucleotides: TGTGCCAGTAGTGGAGCGGGAGGGATAGGATCCTACGAGCAGTACTTC.